One and the same sample provided the 32 T cell receptor beta chains below, sequenced in a study of blood T cell repertoires in COVID-19. Measured with immunoSEQ multiplex PCR; TCRdb has only the in-frame clones, and not every one. The table lists about 130,000 clones, about 90% of them singletons. Sequences were obtained from peripheral blood. The receptors shown here come from a woman in her 50s who had recovered from COVID-19.

The rearrangement joins TRBV12-3 or TRBV12-4 to TRBJ1-1; 11 nucleotides line up with TRBD1. V shed 6 bases, J shed 10 bases, and the junction held 7 bases outside the gene matches. This CDR3 region has 13 residues. This CDR3 reads CASRPGQGVSAFF. The DNA for the CDR3 is TGTGCCAGCAGACCGGGACAGGGGGTCTCAGCTTTCTTT.

V usage is TRBV3-1 (or the pseudogene TRBV3-2) and J usage is TRBJ1-2; 7 positions match TRBD1. This CDR3 spans 13 amino acids. Per the germline V gene, CDR1 is LGHDT and CDR2 is YNNKEL (reference sequence). V lost 4 bases to trimming and J lost 5 bases; unmatched junction nucleotides: 4. CDR3 nucleotides: TGTGCCAGCAGCCTGGGACAGAAATATGGCTACACCTTC. Encoded protein: CASSLGQKYGYTF.

V gene TRBV18 combines with J gene TRBJ2-1; 9 bases match TRBD2. Germline V lookup: CDR1 KGHSH, CDR2 LQKENI. The length of the CDR3 is 18 residues. J lost 0 bases, V lost 3 bases, and 9 bases had no gene match. CDR3 region: CASSPRGISGSSYNEQFF. In DNA form, the CDR3 reads TGTGCCAGCTCACCCCGGGGGATTAGCGGGAGCTCCTACAATGAGCAGTTCTTC.

V and J are TRBV12-3 or TRBV12-4 and TRBJ1-2, with 12 positions matching TRBD1. This CDR3 has 13 amino acids. Trimming at V came to 6 bases and at J to 7 bases, leaving 3 bases not matched to a gene. CDR3 DNA: TGTGCCAGCAGCCCGGGACAGGGGGCTGGCTACACCTTC. Residues: CASSPGQGAGYTF.

The chain links TRBV11-3 to TRBJ2-2; no clear D. V was pared by 2 bases and J by 4 bases, with 8 bases between. The CDR3 is 14 residues long. Germline values: CDR1 SGHNT, CDR2 YENEEA. CDR3 DNA: TGTGCCAGCAGCTTATTTAGTAGCACCGGGGAGCTGTTTTTT. Amino acids: CASSLFSSTGELFF.

This clone has more than one count but fewer than ten. The chain recombines TRBV7-2 with TRBJ2-3; 14 bases agree with TRBD2. Germline V gene sequence: CDR1 SGHTA, CDR2 FQGNSA. J was trimmed by 4 bases and V by 2 bases; bases with no gene match: 8. This CDR3 spans 18 amino acids. CDR3 bases: TGTGCCAGCAGCTTAAAGGTGGGACTAGCGGGAGTCCCAGATACGCAGTATTTT. Residues: CASSLKVGLAGVPDTQYF.

The V call is TRBV2, the J call TRBJ1-6; 8 bases match TRBD1. V lost 6 bases and J lost 9; bases outside the gene matches: 10. This CDR3 contains 15 residues. Germline V CDR1 and CDR2: SNHLY, FYNNEI. For the CDR3, the DNA is TGTGCCAGCAGCGAGAGACAGGGGAGGCGTTCACCCCTCCACTTT. Protein: CASSERQGRRSPLHF.

The CDR3 sequence is CASSLGNRVTGELFF. As DNA, the CDR3 is TGTGCCAGCAGCTTAGGAAACAGGGTCACCGGGGAGCTGTTTTTT. The V and J genes are TRBV11-3 and TRBJ2-2, with D maybe TRBD1 (6 bases). CDR1 and CDR2 from the germline V gene are SGHNT and YENEEA. This CDR3 is built from 15 residues. Trimming pared 1 base from V and 4 bases from J, leaving 10 bases between.

The chain carries TRBV2 and TRBJ2-2; a possible D gene is TRBD2 (6 bases). V was shortened by 11 bases and J by 6 bases, with 16 bases between the two germline ends. CDR1 SNHLY and CDR2 FYNNEI come from the germline V gene. The CDR3 sequence is 13 residues long. CDR3 DNA sequence: TGTGCCGGACGACTAGTAAGGGCCGGGGAGCTGTTTTTT. It codes for CAGRLVRAGELFF. Supplemented by reference TRBV2 and TRBJ2-2, the full variable domain reads EPEVTQTPSHQVTQMGQEVILRCVPISNHLYFYWYRQILGQKVEFLVSFYNNEISEKSEIFDDQFSVERPDGSNFTLKIRSTKLEDSAMYFCAGRLVRAGELFFGEGSRLTVL.

This clone appeared a single time. This chain uses TRBV12-3 or TRBV12-4 with TRBJ1-5, with D unclear. The V end was cut by 4 bases, the J end by 13 bases, with 17 bases between. This CDR3 contains 13 residues. The CDR3 loop reads CASSSPWRVTQHF. CDR3 DNA: TGTGCCAGCAGTTCCCCATGGAGGGTAACTCAGCATTTT.

This chain connects TRBV7-9 to TRBJ1-2, with TRBD1 matching 8 bases. The CDR3 sequence is 16 residues long. The V gene end was trimmed by 5 bases and the J gene end by 0 bases; junction bases not matched to a gene: 8. Per the germline V gene, CDR1 is SEHNR and CDR2 is FQNEAQ (reference sequence). CDR3 protein: CASSRRQGATNYGYTF. CDR3 DNA: TGTGCCAGCAGCCGGCGGCAGGGGGCTACTAACTATGGCTACACCTTC.

V is TRBV30 and J is TRBJ2-5, with 9 bases lining up with TRBD2. Germline trimming cut 0 bases from V and 1 base from J; bases unmatched to any gene: 6. The germline V gene has CDR1 GTSNPN and CDR2 SVGIG (reference sequence). This CDR3 has 16 residues. Written as DNA, the CDR3 is TGTGCCTGGAGTGTACTTGCGGGAGGGCCCCAAGAGACCCAGTACTTC. Translated, it gives CAWSVLAGGPQETQYF.

V usage is TRBV13 and J usage is TRBJ2-3, with 7 positions matching TRBD2. This CDR3 has 19 amino acids. Trimming took 4 bases from V and 2 from J; bases not matched to a gene: 18. Germline CDR1 PRHDT, CDR2 FYEKMQ (reference sequence). As DNA, the CDR3 is TGTGCCAGCAGCTCAGGACCTCTAGGACGGGGGGATAACACAGATACGCAGTATTTT. Translation gives CASSSGPLGRGDNTDTQYF.

This clone came up once. V and J are TRBV4-2 and TRBJ1-4; D is unresolved. The ends were cut back, 2 bases at V and 5 bases at J, with 18 bases in the middle. Germline V gene data show CDR1 as LGHNA and CDR2 as YNFKEQ. The CDR3 loop spans 17 amino acids. The CDR3 here is CASSQSGAVGNNEKLFF. In DNA form, the CDR3 reads TGTGCCAGCAGCCAAAGCGGCGCAGTGGGGAACAATGAAAAACTGTTTTTT.

V usage is TRBV6-4 and J usage is TRBJ2-5; 14 positions agree with TRBD2. Germline V gene lookup returns CDR1 MRHNA and CDR2 SNTAGT. The length of the CDR3 is 17 residues. V shed 1 base and J 5 bases; nucleotides not matched to a gene: 6. The CDR3: CASSDLGLAGVGETQYF. DNA for the CDR3: TGTGCCAGCAGTGACTTGGGACTAGCGGGAGTGGGGGAGACCCAGTACTTC.

This clone has a handful of counts. The chain couples TRBV9 to TRBJ2-2; no clear D. The CDR3 length is 14 residues. The germline gives CDR1 SGDLS, CDR2 YYNGEE. Trimming took 0 bases from V and 7 from J, leaving 10 bases between them. CDR3 coding DNA: TGTGCCAGCAGCGTAGAGAGGAACGGCGGGGAGCTGTTTTTT. Its protein product is CASSVERNGGELFF. Combining the CDR3 with reference TRBV9 and TRBJ2-2 gives the whole variable domain DSGVTQTPKHLITATGQRVTLRCSPRSGDLSVYWYQQSLDQGLQFLIQYYNGEERAKGNILERFSAQQFPDLHSELNLSSLELGDSALYFCASSVERNGGELFFGEGSRLTVL.

The genes are TRBV18 and TRBJ1-4; D is possibly TRBD1 (5 bases). The CDR3 is 16 residues long. V lost 6 bases to trimming and J lost 8 bases, with 22 bases between them. Per germline, CDR1 KGHSH and CDR2 LQKENI. Here the CDR3 reads CASSVAQVRRGEKLFF. The CDR3 DNA reads as TGTGCCAGCTCCGTCGCACAGGTCAGACGGGGGGAAAAACTGTTTTTT.

This clone was seen a few times. The chain links TRBV7-9 to TRBJ2-7; 10 nucleotides align to TRBD1. There are 18 residues in the CDR3. Losses at the gene ends were 2 bases for V and 4 bases for J; bases not matched to a gene: 14. The germline V gene encodes CDR1 SEHNR and CDR2 FQNEAQ (reference sequence). In DNA, the CDR3 is TGTGCCAGCAGCTTACCGTCTACCGGGACAGGGGTCTTTTACGAGCAGTACTTC. Translation: CASSLPSTGTGVFYEQYF.

This chain joins TRBV4-1 and TRBJ2-1; D remains unclear. The CDR3 is 14 residues long. Germline-derived CDR1 and CDR2 are MGHRA and YSYEKL. V was pared by 2 bases and J by 9 bases, with 14 bases between. CDR3 nucleotides: TGCGCCAGCAGCCAACCCTACGACAAGAGTGAGCAGTTCTTC. Its protein product is CASSQPYDKSEQFF.

The V call is TRBV5-6, the J call TRBJ1-5, with TRBD1 matching over 7 bases. Trimming took 3 bases from V and 5 from J; bases not matched to a gene: 8. This CDR3 comprises 15 residues. The V gene's germline CDR1 is SGHDT and CDR2 YYEEEE. Here the CDR3 DNA reads TGTGCCAGCAGCTCTTCGGGACAGATTTATCAGCCCCAGCATTTT. Amino acid sequence: CASSSSGQIYQPQHF. The whole variable domain, filled in from reference TRBV5-6 and TRBJ1-5, reads DAGVTQSPTHLIKTRGQQVTLRCSPKSGHDTVSWYQQALGQGPQFIFQYYEEEERQRGNFPDRFSGHQFPNYSSELNVNALLLGDSALYLCASSSSGQIYQPQHFGDGTRLSIL.

V usage is TRBV7-2 and J usage is TRBJ2-2; D ambiguous. The CDR3 runs to 15 residues. With 1 base removed from V and 1 base from J, the gap between germline ends came to 7 bases. Germline CDR1 is SGHTA and CDR2 is FQGNSA. CDR3 sequence: CASSLGSMNTGELFF. The CDR3 DNA sequence: TGTGCCAGCAGCTTAGGCTCTATGAACACCGGGGAGCTGTTTTTT. The full variable domain, rest sourced from reference TRBV7-2 and TRBJ2-2, is GAGVSQSPSNKVTEKGKDVELRCDPISGHTALYWYRQSLGQGLEFLIYFQGNSAPDKSGLPSDRFSAERTGGSVSTLTIQRTQQEDSAVYLCASSLGSMNTGELFFGEGSRLTVL.

There are many counts of this clone. This chain uses TRBV2 with TRBJ2-5, with D tentatively TRBD2 (7 bases). Germline-derived CDR1 and CDR2 are SNHLY and FYNNEI. The CDR3 is 13 residues long. Between the trimmed V and J ends, which lost 3 bases and 9 bases, there was a span of 14 bases. The CDR3 DNA reads TGTGCCAGCAGTGAGGCGGAGGGGGGGGCCCAGTACTTC. This sequence encodes CASSEAEGGAQYF.

The chain links TRBV27 to TRBJ1-6; tentatively, D is TRBD1 (6 bases). This CDR3 has 15 residues. Trimming took off 8 bases at V and 6 bases at J, with 17 bases between the two ends. In germline, CDR1 is MNHEY, CDR2 SMNVEV (reference sequence). CDR3 sequence (DNA): TGTGCCAGCCGAGTGAGTCCAGGGGCTAATTCACCCCTCCACTTT. As protein: CASRVSPGANSPLHF.

J is TRBJ1-6 and V is TRBV6-5; D remains ambiguous. The CDR3 consists of 14 residues. Germline assignment: CDR1 MNHEY and CDR2 SVGAGI. V dropped 7 bases and J dropped 0 bases, with 7 bases sitting between them. In nucleotides, the CDR3 is TGTGCCAGCACCGGGAGCTCCTATAATTCACCCCTCCACTTT. Translated: CASTGSSYNSPLHF.

The rearrangement joins TRBV7-2 to TRBJ2-5, with 8 positions matching TRBD2. From germline, CDR1 is SGHTA and CDR2 FQGNSA. After removal of 5 bases from V and 4 bases from J, the junction contained 12 bases not matched to a gene. The CDR3 spans 16 residues. The DNA of the CDR3 is TGTGCCAGCAGCCCCGTTCTGGCGGGAGGCGGAGAGACCCAGTACTTC. It translates to CASSPVLAGGGETQYF.

The chain carries TRBV7-8 and TRBJ2-3, with 13 bases fitting TRBD2. Germline V gene data show CDR1 as SGHVS and CDR2 as FQNEAQ. CDR3 length: 20 residues. Losses at the gene ends were 4 bases for V and 2 bases for J; bases not matched to a gene: 15. CDR3 protein: CASSSRTSGGVRSPTDTQYF. The CDR3 coding sequence is TGTGCCAGCAGCTCCAGGACTAGCGGGGGAGTTAGATCCCCCACAGATACGCAGTATTTT.

V usage is TRBV7-2 and J usage is TRBJ2-1; unclear D gene. Trimming shortened V by 1 base and J by 0 bases, and 4 bases separated the two germline ends. The CDR3 contains 14 residues. Germline lookup yields CDR1 SGHTA and CDR2 FQGNSA. This chain's CDR3 is CASSLVRSYNEQFF. As DNA, the CDR3 is TGTGCCAGCAGCTTAGTCCGCTCCTACAATGAGCAGTTCTTC.

V and J are TRBV30 and TRBJ2-2; D may be TRBD1 (6 bases). Germline CDR1 is GTSNPN and CDR2 is SVGIG (reference sequence). V lost 7 bases and J lost 1, with 10 bases in between. The CDR3 has 13 amino acids. CDR3 region: CAYRTENTGELFF. The CDR3 DNA is TGTGCCTACAGGACAGAGAACACCGGGGAGCTGTTTTTT. Variable domain in full (rest from reference TRBV30 and TRBJ2-2): SQTIHQWPATLVQPVGSPLSLECTVEGTSNPNLYWYRQAAGRGLQLLFYSVGIGQISSEVPQNLSASRPQDRQFILSSKKLLLSDSGFYLCAYRTENTGELFFGEGSRLTVL.

This chain joins TRBV5-1 and TRBJ2-3, with TRBD2 identical over 8 bases. The germline V gene encodes CDR1 SGHRS and CDR2 YFSETQ. The CDR3 has 20 residues. Trimming cost V 0 bases and J 0 bases; bases outside gene matches: 15. The CDR3 sequence: CASSLGPPGRGGRSTDTQYF. CDR3 DNA sequence: TGCGCCAGCAGCTTGGGCCCCCCGGGGCGCGGGGGGCGGAGCACAGATACGCAGTATTTT.

The rearrangement joins TRBV27 to TRBJ2-7; 7 nucleotides agree with TRBD1. CDR3 length: 18 residues. The junction had 16 bases not matched to a gene; V was cut back by 5 bases and J by 0 bases. The V gene's germline CDR1 is MNHEY and CDR2 SMNVEV (reference sequence). The CDR3 here is CASSPRTGVSIRSYEQYF. The CDR3 DNA reads TGTGCCAGCAGTCCCCGGACAGGCGTTTCCATCCGCTCCTACGAGCAGTACTTC.

Concerning this clone itself: Distinct nucleotide sequences in the sample also encode this CDR3. The chain is built from TRBV7-6 and TRBJ2-3; 9 bases align to TRBD2. CDR3 length: 15 amino acids. V dropped 3 bases and J dropped 3; count of bases not matched to a gene: 4. Germline V gene lookup returns CDR1 SGHVS and CDR2 FNYEAQ. CDR3 amino acids: CASSLAGGPTDTQYF. The CDR3 DNA is TGTGCCAGCAGCTTGGCGGGAGGGCCTACAGATACGCAGTATTTT.

The chain couples TRBV5-1 to TRBJ1-3, with D possibly TRBD1 on 5 matching bases. Trimming stripped 0 bases from V and 3 bases from J, with 7 bases between. Germline V lookup: CDR1 SGHRS, CDR2 YFSETQ. There are 14 residues in the CDR3. The DNA for the CDR3 is TGCGCCAGCAGCTTGGCAGGGCTTGGAAACACCATATATTTT. Amino acid sequence: CASSLAGLGNTIYF.